This section outlines one T cell receptor beta chain sequence together with its context. The antigen remains unidentified. The germline V gene has CDR1 SGDLS and CDR2 YYNGEE. This CDR3 is built from 16 residues. Trimming took 3 bases from V and 0 from J, leaving 12 bases between them. The data originate from a study of shared clonotypes between healthy human individuals. Findings and limits, study-wide: Donor scarcity curtailed the genetic and exposure-history diversity represented herein. Across subsets, estimated richness was generally greater for naive than for memory populations.

Naive-designated CD8 cells lacked CD45RO, were positively enriched for CCR7, and omitted terminally differentiated effector memory CD45RA+ cells. Libraries were prepared by immunoSEQ multiplex PCR; TCRdb keeps only in-frame clonotypes and omits some of them. The repertoire consists of about 2.1 million clones, with approximately 94% occurring once and the leading ten covering 1.7%. The source of this sequence is a man aged 18 to 29 in good health. Some clones in this sample may be carry-over from other donors' samples. Material for sequencing was naive CD8+ T cells from PBMCs. The V gene is TRBV9, the J gene TRBJ1-4, with D hard to call. The CDR3 here is CASSDGRRATNEKLFF. The CDR3 nucleotides are TGTGCCAGCAGCGATGGGAGGAGGGCAACTAATGAAAAACTGTTTTTT.